The present entry profiles one TCR beta chain with its context. Its recognized antigen is unknown. Base-call qualities are not available, and no considerably larger clone is one nucleotide away. This was a case-control study nested in a cohort of healthcare workers in London, UK, who had nasopharyngeal swab PCR tests and blood samples taken every week. Healthcare workers were enrolled in the week of the UK lockdown, from 23 to 31 March 2020, and were followed every week for up to roughly 15 weeks. This sample is part of a study of early T cells in non-severe SARS-CoV-2 infection (dated by TCRdb to 2020 to 2022). Regarding the research as a whole: TCR sequencing used bulk RNA from unsorted whole blood, so alpha and beta chains could not be paired. General study outcomes and caveats: Matching against VDJdb was skewed toward anti-spike CD8 responses, likely underestimated virus-specific expansions, and missed private and CD4 specificities.

Preparation of the library involved 5' RACE. The sample was run on a NextSeq 500. In the TCR library protocol, unique molecular identifiers were attached to individual cDNA molecules to correct for PCR bias and sequencing error. Both TCR alpha and beta chains were sequenced, and tight co-correlation was observed between alpha and beta sequence abundances in each sample. On the authors' methods: V gene, J gene and CDR3 annotation of TCR sequences was performed with Decombinator V4. TCRs were defined as expanded if a significant change between any two time points was detected under a Poisson model with p below 0.0001. TCR abundances were normalised to the total number of TCRs sequenced in each sample and reported as counts per million. MAIT TCRs were defined by TRAV1-2 paired with TRAJ12, TRAJ20 or TRAJ33, and iNKT TCRs by TRAV10 paired with TRAJ18. VDJdb, accessed 1 November 2021, was searched for CMV, EBV and SARS-CoV-2 annotated TCRs, with TCRs annotated for multiple antigens excluded. TCRdb reprocessing: public reads trimmed at Q25 with fastp, clones called with MiXCR, in-frame beta chains kept. Here each entry gathers all rows of one CDR3 protein and keeps the most common genes and DNA. The V and J calls, along with clone size, are taken from TCRdb and not from the paper's own processing. Here the sample has 80,000 or so distinct CDR3 sequences; roughly 15% occur a single time. The top ten clones comprise roughly 12% of the sample.

A distance of 11 bases separates the germline ends of V and J, which lose 6 bases and 6 bases respectively. Its CDR3 holds 12 amino acids, cysteine through phenylalanine. Left in the record is the CDR3 DNA by itself, 36 bases read in frame from the first base. According to the germline V gene, CDR1 reads WSHSY and CDR2 reads SAAADI. Material for sequencing was whole blood. The source of this sequence is an adult who was a healthcare worker with PCR-confirmed SARS-CoV-2 infection or an uninfected control (not recorded which). This chain joins TRBV10-2 to TRBJ1-1; the D gene is unclear. The CDR3 reads as follows: CASRNVPPEAFF. The DNA sequence is TGCGCCAGCAGAAATGTACCACCTGAAGCTTTCTTT.